The source of this T cell receptor (beta chain) is a study of CD8 T cells in Susac syndrome. When the RNA was reverse transcribed, random hexamers were used with an input of about 0.45 to 1 ug. MiXCR was run by TCRdb on the immunoSEQ multiplex PCR reads, yielding one entry per CDR3 protein. This sample has 55,000 to 75,000 distinct CDR3 sequences, with 93% found just once. The material sequenced was CD4+ T cells from PBMCs. The clonotype originates from a human donor with Susac syndrome.

The CDR3 sequence is CSANGGVYSNQPQHF. CDR3 in DNA: TGCAGTGCCAATGGGGGGGTTTATAGCAATCAGCCCCAGCATTTT. V gene TRBV20-1 combines with J gene TRBJ1-5; D is perhaps TRBD1 (5 bases). This CDR3 comprises 15 residues. From germline, CDR1 is DFQATT and CDR2 SNEGSKA (reference sequence). The V gene lost 6 bases and the J gene lost 0 bases, with 15 bases spanning the gap.